Presented here are 5 T cell receptor beta chains from one specimen sequenced in a study of blood T cell repertoires in COVID-19 (TCRdb year 2020). To prepare the library, the immunoSEQ multiplex PCR assay was applied. Here the immuneACCESS table is served through TCRdb, limited to in-frame sequences with V and J called. Missing clones are a known gap in these copies; in checked studies unresolved V genes cover under half, and the rest lacks a known reason. The sample records 200,000 to 250,000 clones, about 90% of which are singletons. The biggest ten clones account for roughly 16% of the sample. Sequenced input: PBMCs or T cells enriched from blood (not recorded which). The receptors stem from a man aged 25 to 40 who had been exposed to COVID-19.

The rearrangement links TRBV5-1 to TRBJ2-5; TRBD2 matches at 12 bases. CDR3 length: 16 amino acids. V shed 4 bases, J shed 10 bases, and the junction held 14 bases outside the gene matches. Germline V gives CDR1 SGHRS, CDR2 YFSETQ. CDR3 in DNA: TGCGCCAGCAGCCCATCTAGCGGGGGGGCCCCCGGGGGCCAGTACTTC. Amino acids: CASSPSSGGAPGGQYF.

A few counts support this clone. The chain carries TRBV19 and TRBJ2-7; 7 positions match TRBD1. The CDR3 is made up of 15 amino acids. CDR1 and CDR2 from the germline V gene are LNHDA and SQIVND (reference sequence). V shed 5 bases, J shed 0 bases, and the junction held 7 bases outside the gene matches. The CDR3 coding sequence is TGTGCCAGTAGTCTCTCGACAGGGAGCTCCTACGAGCAGTACTTC. Amino acids: CASSLSTGSSYEQYF.

The chain has TRBV11-2 and TRBJ1-6; D call uncertain. CDR3 length: 15 residues. Germline CDR1 reads SGHAT; CDR2 reads FQNNGV. V dropped 0 bases and J dropped 7 bases, with 10 bases sitting between them. CDR3 sequence (DNA): TGTGCCAGCAGCTTAGAACGCACACCCAATTCACCCCTCCACTTT. This sequence encodes CASSLERTPNSPLHF.

The rearrangement links TRBV5-1 to TRBJ1-1; weak D call: TRBD1 (5 bases). From germline, CDR1 is SGHRS and CDR2 YFSETQ. The CDR3 covers 17 residues. Trimming shortened V by 4 bases and J by 2 bases, and 21 bases separated the two germline ends. CDR3: CASSNYSLQALNTEAFF. The CDR3 nucleotides are TGCGCCAGCAGCAACTACTCCCTACAGGCATTAAACACTGAAGCTTTCTTT.

The chain uses TRBV3-1 (or the pseudogene TRBV3-2) and TRBJ2-1; D is perhaps TRBD2 (5 bases). Trimming removed 2 bases at V and 0 bases at J, with 8 bases between. Germline CDR1 and CDR2: LGHDT and YNNKEL (reference sequence). This CDR3 comprises 15 residues. The chain's CDR3 is CASSQKGSSYNEQFF. The CDR3 DNA sequence: TGTGCCAGCAGCCAAAAAGGGAGCTCCTACAATGAGCAGTTCTTC.